In this sample, the clone carrying this T cell receptor beta chain turned up once. Prior autoimmune disease or systemic immunosuppression barred patients. The data were obtained in a study of OX40 agonist ivuxolimab in advanced cancers. Profiling relied on immunoSEQ multiplex PCR, and the TCRdb table lists in-frame clones only, not all of them. The repertoire consists of around 100,000 clones, with around nine tenths occurring once and the leading ten covering around 1.5%. The sample was CD4+ or CD8+ T cells sorted from blood, taken in a trial of the OX40 agonist ivuxolimab. This TCR derives from an adult with an advanced solid tumor such as melanoma, head and neck, liver or kidney cancer.

The CDR3 loop reads CASSVANLDTSYGYTF. As DNA, the CDR3 is TGTGCCAGCAGCGTAGCTAATCTGGACACTTCCTATGGCTACACCTTC. The chain recombines TRBV9 with TRBJ1-2; possible D gene TRBD1, 5 bases. The CDR3 is 16 residues long. Germline CDR1 reads SGDLS; CDR2 reads YYNGEE. Trimming left V 0 bases short and J 4 bases short, with 16 bases between.